This paragraph reports one T cell receptor beta chain. Its antigen is not known. The sample originates from a study of cytomegalovirus exposure and HLA in healthy donors. The CDR3 is 15 residues long. Germline V gene data show CDR1 as SGHRS and CDR2 as YFSETQ. The V end lost 1 base, the J end lost 0 bases, and 7 bases lay between the germline ends. The PCR employed 60 Vbeta primers together with 13 Jbeta primers. Profiled with immunoSEQ multiplex PCR; TCRdb holds only in-frame clones, not every one. The sample shows about 180,000 clones, over 75% of them seen only once. The donors comprised healthy bone marrow donors. Notes on the study in general: Cytomegalovirus status, reportedly, was diagnosed with high specificity and sensitivity by the classifier.

Material for sequencing was PBMCs. The TCR originated in a woman aged 30 to 39 in good health and CMV-seronegative. The chain links TRBV5-1 to TRBJ1-4; D remains ambiguous. This chain's CDR3 is CASSLTFSTNEKLFF. The CDR3 coding sequence is TGCGCCAGCAGCTTGACTTTCTCAACTAATGAAAAACTGTTTTTT.